The next 19 T cell receptor beta chains were all read from a single sample in a study of T cell repertoires in cytomegalovirus infection. TCRdb passed the reads through MiXCR, listing each CDR3 protein once. The sample consists of hundreds of thousands of distinct CDR3 sequences, 15% to 20% of them appearing once. Sequenced material: PBMCs. Source of these receptors: a human donor in good health (CMV status not recorded). Some clones in this sample may be carry-over from other donors' samples.

This clonotype was picked up a small number of times. The chain is built from TRBV2 and TRBJ2-3; perhaps TRBD1 as D (6 bases). Trimming took off 4 bases at V and 0 bases at J, with 14 bases between the two ends. Germline CDR1 and CDR2: SNHLY and FYNNEI. CDR3 size: 16 residues. CDR3 bases: TGTGCCAGCAGTGGGACTGCAGGGGCTAGCACAGATACGCAGTATTTT. It codes for CASSGTAGASTDTQYF. The variable domain in full, with the rest retrieved from reference TRBV2 and TRBJ2-3, is EPEVTQTPSHQVTQMGQEVILRCVPISNHLYFYWYRQILGQKVEFLVSFYNNEISEKSEIFDDQFSVERPDGSNFTLKIRSTKLEDSAMYFCASSGTAGASTDTQYFGPGTRLTVL.

The chain carries TRBV9 and TRBJ2-1, with D perhaps TRBD2 (7 bases). Looked up from germline, CDR1 is SGDLS and CDR2 is YYNGEE. The CDR3 sequence is 15 residues long. Trimming stripped 4 bases from V and 4 bases from J, with 15 bases between. CDR3 amino acids: CASSPGVSGYNEQFF. CDR3 DNA: TGTGCCAGCAGCCCAGGGGTTAGCGGGTACAATGAGCAGTTCTTC.

There are many counts of this clonotype. The rearrangement uses TRBV6-5 and TRBJ1-1; D uncertain. V lost 0 bases and J lost 0, with 14 bases in between. Per germline, CDR1 MNHEY and CDR2 SVGAGI. The CDR3 loop spans 17 amino acids. The CDR3 DNA reads as TGTGCCAGCAGTTACTCAATGGGTGGGGATCTGAACACTGAAGCTTTCTTT. It yields the protein CASSYSMGGDLNTEAFF.

The chain combines TRBV5-4 with TRBJ1-1, with 7 bases identical to TRBD1. The CDR3 contains 16 residues. J lost 5 bases, V lost 0 bases, and 10 bases had no gene match. CDR1 is SGHNT and CDR2 is YYREEE in the germline V gene (reference sequence). CDR3 protein: CASSLDLLTGRTEAFF. DNA for the CDR3: TGTGCCAGCAGCTTGGACCTTTTGACAGGGCGTACTGAAGCTTTCTTT. The whole variable domain, remainder taken from reference TRBV5-4 and TRBJ1-1, is ETGVTQSPTHLIKTRGQQVTLRCSSQSGHNTVSWYQQALGQGPQFIFQYYREEENGRGNFPPRFSGLQFPNYSSELNVNALELDDSALYLCASSLDLLTGRTEAFFGQGTRLTVV.

This clonotype was counted at least ten times. The gene calls are TRBV7-9 and TRBJ2-7; D possibly uses TRBD1 or TRBD2 (5 bases each). The V end was cut by 5 bases, the J end by 3 bases, with 23 bases between. The germline V gene has CDR1 SEHNR and CDR2 FQNEAQ (reference sequence). The CDR3 consists of 17 residues. As DNA, the CDR3 is TGTGCCAGCAGCCCGGGACGGTTAAAGGTAGTGGTCTACGAGCAGTACTTC. This gives the protein CASSPGRLKVVVYEQYF.

This clonotype was seen a handful of times. The chain has TRBV25-1 and TRBJ1-2, with TRBD1 as a possible D gene (5 bases). V lost 4 bases and J 7 bases, leaving 7 bases between the germline ends. The germline V gene encodes CDR1 MGHDK and CDR2 SYGVNS. CDR3 length: 11 residues. In DNA form, the CDR3 reads TGTGCCAGCAGTGGACAGCGTGGCTACACCTTC. It codes for CASSGQRGYTF.

The chain couples TRBV28 to TRBJ2-7, with TRBD1 identical over 7 bases. This CDR3 spans 14 amino acids. In germline, CDR1 is MDHEN, CDR2 SYDVKM. J was trimmed by 4 bases and V by 3 bases; bases with no gene match: 6. DNA of the CDR3: TGTGCCAGCAGTTTGGGACAGAGATTTTACGAGCAGTACTTC. Amino acid sequence: CASSLGQRFYEQYF.

J is TRBJ1-1 and V is TRBV2; no definite D call. From germline, CDR1 is SNHLY and CDR2 FYNNEI. Trimming shortened V by 4 bases and J by 7 bases, and 13 bases separated the two germline ends. The length of the CDR3 is 13 residues. The CDR3 here is CASSVWTVGEAFF. CDR3 DNA sequence: TGTGCCAGCAGTGTCTGGACGGTTGGTGAAGCTTTCTTT.

The chain uses TRBV29-1 and TRBJ1-1; D uncertain. The germline CDR1 and CDR2 sequences are SQVTM and ANQGSEA. Trimming took 4 bases from V and 0 from J, leaving 9 bases between them. The CDR3 spans 13 residues. The CDR3 region is CSVAGLVNTEAFF. CDR3 nucleotide sequence: TGCAGCGTTGCTGGACTGGTGAACACTGAAGCTTTCTTT.

The sample holds a few counts of this clonotype. The chain joins TRBV9 to TRBJ1-2; 7 bases agree with TRBD1. Germline V gene data show CDR1 as SGDLS and CDR2 as YYNGEE. After removal of 0 bases from V and 10 bases from J, the junction contained 15 bases not matched to a gene. The CDR3 is 16 amino acids. The CDR3 protein is CASSVDARSGQTSYTF. In nucleotides, the CDR3 is TGTGCCAGCAGCGTAGATGCAAGGTCGGGACAGACTTCCTACACCTTC.

This CDR3 reads CAISDGSYNEQFF. DNA for the CDR3: TGTGCCATCAGTGATGGGAGCTACAATGAGCAGTTCTTC. V is TRBV10-3 and J is TRBJ2-1; a possible D gene is TRBD2 (5 bases). V lost 3 bases, J lost 3 bases, and 6 bases lay in between. Germline V CDR1 and CDR2: ENHRY, SYGVKD. CDR3 length equals 13 residues.

There are a few counts of this clonotype. V usage is TRBV7-8 and J usage is TRBJ2-4; D is unclear. The V and J ends lost 2 bases and 5 bases respectively, with 7 bases between them. CDR1 is SGHVS, CDR2 FQNEAQ, per germline. The CDR3 is made up of 13 amino acids. Written as DNA, the CDR3 is TGTGCCAGCAGCTTATTCTACGAAAACATTCAGTACTTC. Its translation: CASSLFYENIQYF.

The CDR3 nucleotides are TGCGCCAGCAGCTCTCCGGGATCCAACGAGCAGTACTTC. Its translation: CASSSPGSNEQYF. V is TRBV5-1 and J is TRBJ2-7, with D perhaps matching TRBD2 (5 bases). This CDR3 has 13 residues. Trimming shortened V by 3 bases and J by 5 bases, and 12 bases separated the two germline ends. The germline V gene has CDR1 SGHRS and CDR2 YFSETQ. The full variable domain, completed using reference TRBV5-1 and TRBJ2-7, is KAGVTQTPRYLIKTRGQQVTLSCSPISGHRSVSWYQQTPGQGLQFLFEYFSETQRNKGNFPGRFSGRQFSNSRSEMNVSTLELGDSALYLCASSSPGSNEQYFGPGTRLTVT.

This clonotype was counted many times. The rearrangement links TRBV28 to TRBJ2-7; D is uncertain. There are 14 residues in the CDR3. The V and J ends lost 6 bases and 6 bases respectively, with 18 bases between them. CDR1 and CDR2 from the germline V gene are MDHEN and SYDVKM. The chain's CDR3 is CASRTWGSLSEQYF. CDR3 nucleotide sequence: TGTGCCAGCAGGACGTGGGGTTCTCTAAGCGAGCAGTACTTC. Filled out from reference TRBV28 and TRBJ2-7, the complete variable domain reads DVKVTQSSRYLVKRTGEKVFLECVQDMDHENMFWYRQDPGLGLRLIYFSYDVKMKEKGDIPEGYSVSREKKERFSLILESASTNQTSMYLCASRTWGSLSEQYFGPGTRLTVT.

The genes are TRBV7-2 and TRBJ1-2; D remains unclear. Germline V gene sequence: CDR1 SGHTA, CDR2 FQGNSA. This CDR3 is 15 amino acids long. Trimming removed 6 bases from V and 5 bases from J, with 19 bases in between. The CDR3 spells CASSNRLNRLYGYTF. CDR3 sequence (DNA): TGTGCCAGCAGTAATCGATTGAACCGACTTTATGGCTACACCTTC. Full variable domain (remainder filled in from reference TRBV7-2 and TRBJ1-2): GAGVSQSPSNKVTEKGKDVELRCDPISGHTALYWYRQSLGQGLEFLIYFQGNSAPDKSGLPSDRFSAERTGGSVSTLTIQRTQQEDSAVYLCASSNRLNRLYGYTFGSGTRLTVV.

The table lists this clonotype with a few counts. The chain uses TRBV28 and TRBJ1-5; D ambiguous. Germline V gives CDR1 MDHEN, CDR2 SYDVKM. V was clipped by 8 bases and J by 0 bases, with 8 bases between them. The CDR3 runs to 13 residues. Here the CDR3 reads CASGRGSNQPQHF. The CDR3 nucleotides are TGTGCCAGCGGTCGGGGTAGCAATCAGCCCCAGCATTTT.

This clonotype was recorded at least ten times. V and J are TRBV7-2 and TRBJ2-7, with D possibly being TRBD2 (6 bases). The CDR3 is 14 residues long. Trimming stripped 4 bases from V and 4 bases from J, with 14 bases between. Germline values: CDR1 SGHTA, CDR2 FQGNSA. The CDR3 DNA reads as TGTGCCAGCAGCTCTGGGGGGAGTCAGTACGAGCAGTACTTC. Translated: CASSSGGSQYEQYF.

In its sample, this clonotype was seen many times. This chain connects TRBV11-1 to TRBJ1-1; D gene unclear. This CDR3 has 15 residues. Germline V CDR1 and CDR2: SGHAT, FQDESV (reference sequence). V was pared by 1 base and J by 8 bases, with 17 bases between. CDR3: CASSLVGTPSAEAFF. DNA for the CDR3: TGTGCCAGCAGCTTAGTCGGCACACCGTCGGCGGAAGCTTTCTTT.

The chain links TRBV19 to TRBJ1-5; TRBD1 might be the D (6 bases). Trimming left V 9 bases short and J 3 bases short, with 18 bases between. This CDR3 region has 15 residues. The germline CDR1 and CDR2 sequences are LNHDA and SQIVND (reference sequence). CDR3: CASQYGGAINQPQHF. The CDR3 region has the DNA TGTGCCAGCCAGTACGGGGGGGCGATCAATCAGCCCCAGCATTTT.